This T cell receptor beta chain originates from a study of CD8 T cells in Susac syndrome. J gave up 2 bases and V 5 bases, and 3 bases lay outside the gene matches. The germline V gene has CDR1 MNHNS and CDR2 SASEGT. This CDR3 comprises 14 residues. CD8+ and CD4+ T cells circulating in blood were sequenced for TCR beta. Controls matched for sex and age were healthy donors. The table lists this clonotype with a few counts. It was with random hexamers that roughly 0.45 to 1 ug RNA was reverse transcribed. One entry per CDR3 protein results from TCRdb running MiXCR on the immunoSEQ multiplex PCR reads. The top ten hold 0.09% to 0.15% of the sample, which has roughly 130,000 distinct CDR3 sequences, over 90% seen once.

V is TRBV6-1 and J is TRBJ2-1, with 7 positions matching TRBD1. Sequences were obtained from CD4+ T cells from PBMCs. The source of this sequence is a human donor in good health. The CDR3 region is CASSLTGPYNEQFF. The CDR3 DNA reads TGTGCCAGCAGTCTGACAGGGCCCTACAATGAGCAGTTCTTC.